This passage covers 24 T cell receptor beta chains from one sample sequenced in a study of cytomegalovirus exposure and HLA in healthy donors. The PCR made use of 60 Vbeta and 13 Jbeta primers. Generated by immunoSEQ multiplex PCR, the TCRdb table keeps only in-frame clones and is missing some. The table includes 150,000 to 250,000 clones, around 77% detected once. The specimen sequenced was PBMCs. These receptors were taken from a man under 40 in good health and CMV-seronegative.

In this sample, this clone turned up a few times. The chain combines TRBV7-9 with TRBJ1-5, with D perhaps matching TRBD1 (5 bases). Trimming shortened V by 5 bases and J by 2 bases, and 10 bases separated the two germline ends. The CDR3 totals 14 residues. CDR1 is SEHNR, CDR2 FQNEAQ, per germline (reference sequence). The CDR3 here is CASSPTVGNQPQHF. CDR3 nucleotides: TGTGCCAGCAGCCCGACAGTGGGCAATCAGCCCCAGCATTTT.

This chain's CDR3 is CASYMAGGAGGYTF. CDR3 nucleotides: TGCGCCAGCTACATGGCAGGGGGAGCGGGTGGCTACACCTTC. The rearrangement links TRBV4-1 to TRBJ1-2, with TRBD1 matching 7 bases. This CDR3 comprises 14 residues. Unmatched junction bases numbered 13, after V lost 8 bases and J lost 7 bases. Germline CDR1 reads MGHRA; CDR2 reads YSYEKL.

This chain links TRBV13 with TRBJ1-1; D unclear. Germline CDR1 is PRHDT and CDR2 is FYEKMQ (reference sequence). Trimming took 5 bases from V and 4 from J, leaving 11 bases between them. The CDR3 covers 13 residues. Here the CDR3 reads CASSVLRGTEAFF. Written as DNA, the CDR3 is TGTGCCAGCAGCGTACTGCGGGGCACTGAAGCTTTCTTT.

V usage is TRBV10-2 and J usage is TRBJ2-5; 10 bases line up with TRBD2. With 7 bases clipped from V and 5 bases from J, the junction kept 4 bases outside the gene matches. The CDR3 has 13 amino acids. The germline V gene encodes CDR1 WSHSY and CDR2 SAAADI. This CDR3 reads CASNLAGEETQYF. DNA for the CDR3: TGCGCCAGCAACCTAGCGGGAGAGGAGACCCAGTACTTC.

CDR3 in amino acids: CASSLALAFGANVLTF. DNA of the CDR3: TGTGCCAGCAGCTTAGCGCTAGCGTTTGGGGCCAACGTCCTGACTTTC. The chain is built from TRBV7-2 and TRBJ2-6; D may be TRBD2 (6 bases). Trimming took 0 bases from V and 3 from J, leaving 9 bases between them. The CDR3 spans 16 residues. CDR1 is SGHTA and CDR2 is FQGNSA in the germline V gene.

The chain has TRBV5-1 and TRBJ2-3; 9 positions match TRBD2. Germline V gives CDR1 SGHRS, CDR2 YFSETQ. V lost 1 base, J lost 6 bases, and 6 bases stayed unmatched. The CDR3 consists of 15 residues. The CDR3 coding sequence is TGCGCCAGCAGCTTGAATAGCGGGAGATGGGATACGCAGTATTTT. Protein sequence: CASSLNSGRWDTQYF.

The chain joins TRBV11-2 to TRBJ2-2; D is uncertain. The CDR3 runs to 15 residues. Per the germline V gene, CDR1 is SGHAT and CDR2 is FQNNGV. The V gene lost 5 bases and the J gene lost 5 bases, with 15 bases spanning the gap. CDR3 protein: CASSVPGVETGELFF. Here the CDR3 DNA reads TGTGCCAGCAGCGTACCCGGTGTGGAGACCGGGGAGCTGTTTTTT.

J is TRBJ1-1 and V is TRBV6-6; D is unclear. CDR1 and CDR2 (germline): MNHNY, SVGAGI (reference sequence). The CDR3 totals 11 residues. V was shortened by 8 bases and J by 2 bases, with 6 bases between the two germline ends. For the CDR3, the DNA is TGTGCCAGCTCCAGAAACACTGAAGCTTTCTTT. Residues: CASSRNTEAFF.

The CDR3 region has the DNA TGTGCCAGCAGCGTAGCCCTACTAGCGGGGACTCACAATGAGCAGTTCTTC. It yields the protein CASSVALLAGTHNEQFF. The genes are TRBV9 and TRBJ2-1, with 10 bases matching TRBD2. V lost 0 bases, J lost 5 bases, and 8 bases stayed unmatched. The CDR3 extends over 17 amino acids. CDR1 and CDR2 (germline): SGDLS, YYNGEE.

The CDR3 nucleotides read TGTGCCAGCAAGCGGGACAATGAGCAGTTCTTC. Its translation is CASKRDNEQFF. The gene calls are TRBV19 and TRBJ2-1; tentatively, D is TRBD2 (6 bases). The CDR3 spans 11 residues. V lost 9 bases and J lost 5, with 8 bases in between. In germline, CDR1 is LNHDA, CDR2 SQIVND (reference sequence).

CDR3 bases: TGCAGCGTCCGGGACGGGGGATCCTACGAGCAGTACTTC. Translating gives CSVRDGGSYEQYF. J is TRBJ2-7 and V is TRBV29-1, with D tentatively TRBD2 (6 bases). Germline CDR1 SQVTM, CDR2 ANQGSEA. The CDR3 length is 13 residues. Deletions cut 6 bases from V and 1 base from J, with 13 bases between.

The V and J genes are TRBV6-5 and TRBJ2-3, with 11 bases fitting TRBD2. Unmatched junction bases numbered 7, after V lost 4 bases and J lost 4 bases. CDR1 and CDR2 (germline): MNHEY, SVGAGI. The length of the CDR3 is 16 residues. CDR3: CASSSTSGRGADTQYF. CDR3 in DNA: TGTGCCAGCAGTTCTACTAGCGGGAGAGGAGCAGATACGCAGTATTTT.

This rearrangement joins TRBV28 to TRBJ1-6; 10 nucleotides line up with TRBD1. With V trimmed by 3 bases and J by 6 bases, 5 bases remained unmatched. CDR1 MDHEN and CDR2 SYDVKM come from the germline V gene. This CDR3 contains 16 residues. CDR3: CASSLRQGASNSPLHF. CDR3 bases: TGTGCCAGCAGTTTGAGACAGGGGGCGAGTAATTCACCCCTCCACTTT.

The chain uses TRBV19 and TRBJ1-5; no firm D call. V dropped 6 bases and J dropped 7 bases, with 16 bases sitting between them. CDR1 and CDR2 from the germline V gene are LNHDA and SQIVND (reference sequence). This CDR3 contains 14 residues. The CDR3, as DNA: TGTGCCAGTAGGGGGAGGGAACCCGGCCAGCCCCAGCATTTT. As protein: CASRGREPGQPQHF.

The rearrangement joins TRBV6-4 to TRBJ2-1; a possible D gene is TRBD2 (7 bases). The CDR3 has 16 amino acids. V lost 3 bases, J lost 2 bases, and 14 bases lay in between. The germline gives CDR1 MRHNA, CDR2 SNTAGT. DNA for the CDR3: TGTGCCAGCAGTGAACAGGGAGGGGAAACCTACAATGAGCAGTTCTTC. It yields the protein CASSEQGGETYNEQFF.

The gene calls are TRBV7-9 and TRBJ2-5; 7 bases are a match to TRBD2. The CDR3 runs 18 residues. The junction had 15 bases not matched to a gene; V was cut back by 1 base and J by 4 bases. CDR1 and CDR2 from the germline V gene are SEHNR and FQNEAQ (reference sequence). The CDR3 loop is CASSLGGGTPEGPETQYF. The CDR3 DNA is TGTGCCAGCAGCTTAGGGGGGGGTACACCGGAAGGTCCAGAGACCCAGTACTTC.

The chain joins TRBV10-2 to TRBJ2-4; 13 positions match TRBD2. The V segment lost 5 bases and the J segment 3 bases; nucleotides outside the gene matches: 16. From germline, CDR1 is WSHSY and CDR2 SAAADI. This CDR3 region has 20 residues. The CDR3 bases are TGCGCCAGCAGTCGTGATGGGACTAGCGGGAAGGGCGTAAACAAAAACATTCAGTACTTC. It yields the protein CASSRDGTSGKGVNKNIQYF.

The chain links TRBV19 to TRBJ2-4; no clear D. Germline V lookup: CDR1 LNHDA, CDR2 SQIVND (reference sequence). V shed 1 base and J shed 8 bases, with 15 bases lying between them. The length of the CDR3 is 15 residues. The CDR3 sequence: CASSIGVNLVDIQYF. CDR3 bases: TGTGCCAGTAGTATAGGTGTCAACTTGGTGGACATTCAGTACTTC.

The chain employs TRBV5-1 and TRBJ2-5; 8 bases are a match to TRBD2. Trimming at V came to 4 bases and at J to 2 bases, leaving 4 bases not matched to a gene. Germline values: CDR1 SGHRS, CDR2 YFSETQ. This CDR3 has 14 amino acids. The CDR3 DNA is TGCGCCAGCAGCCTTAGCGGGACTCAAGAGACCCAGTACTTC. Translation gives CASSLSGTQETQYF.

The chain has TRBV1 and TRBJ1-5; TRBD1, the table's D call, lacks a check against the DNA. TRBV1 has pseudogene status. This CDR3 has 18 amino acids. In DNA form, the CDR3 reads TGCACCAGCAGCCATCTAACCGGGACAGGGGGCCCCGATCAGCCCCAGCATTTT. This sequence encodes CTSSHLTGTGGPDQPQHF.

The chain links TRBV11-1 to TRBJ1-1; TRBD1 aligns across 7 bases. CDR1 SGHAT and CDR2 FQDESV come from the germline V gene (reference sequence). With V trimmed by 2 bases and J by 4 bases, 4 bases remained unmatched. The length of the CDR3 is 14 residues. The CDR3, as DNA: TGTGCCAGCAGCTTACGACAGGGAACCACTGAAGCTTTCTTT. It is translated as CASSLRQGTTEAFF.

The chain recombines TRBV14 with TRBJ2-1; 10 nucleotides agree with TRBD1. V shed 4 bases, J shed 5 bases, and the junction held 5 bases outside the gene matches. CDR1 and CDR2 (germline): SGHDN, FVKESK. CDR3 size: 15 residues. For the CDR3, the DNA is TGTGCCAGCAGCCCGTCGGGACAGGGGAACAATGAGCAGTTCTTC. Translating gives CASSPSGQGNNEQFF.

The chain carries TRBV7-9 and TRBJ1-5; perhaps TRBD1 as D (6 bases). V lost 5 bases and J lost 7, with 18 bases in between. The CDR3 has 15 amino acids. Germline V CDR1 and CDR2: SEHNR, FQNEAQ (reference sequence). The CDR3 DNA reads TGTGCCAGCAGCACCCCAGGGGAAAAGGCCCAGCCCCAGCATTTT. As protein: CASSTPGEKAQPQHF.

CDR3: CASSIRDRNQPQHF. In DNA form, the CDR3 reads TGTGCCAGTAGTATCCGGGACAGAAATCAGCCCCAGCATTTT. This chain uses TRBV19 with TRBJ1-5; 7 bases map to TRBD1. Germline assignment: CDR1 LNHDA and CDR2 SQIVND (reference sequence). V gave up 3 bases and J gave up 4 bases; unmatched junction bases: 3. This CDR3 is 14 amino acids long.